The 27 T cell receptor beta chains below all came from one sample that was sequenced in a study of spatial heterogeneity in lung cancer. Their antigen targets remain unknown. This sample's time point: sample taken at primary tumor resection. TCRdb re-derived calls from the 5' RACE reads in MiXCR, one entry per CDR3 protein. The profile covers thousands of distinct CDR3 sequences, with roughly 13% appearing a single time and 14% taken by the ten largest. General study points: For expanded intratumoral alpha and beta TCRs, counts tracked tumor mutation counts.

Here the sequenced sample was lung tumor tissue, taken at surgery. The receptors come from a male donor with early-stage non-small cell lung cancer.

Many counts were recorded for this clonotype. The chain carries TRBV20-1 and TRBJ1-1; tentative D call: TRBD1 (5 bases). The CDR3 consists of 15 residues. V shed 0 bases and J shed 4 bases, with 15 bases lying between them. CDR1 and CDR2 from the germline V gene are DFQATT and SNEGSKA (reference sequence). This CDR3 reads CSARDPLQGSTEAFF. CDR3 DNA sequence: TGCAGTGCTAGAGATCCCTTGCAGGGCTCCACTGAAGCTTTCTTT.

This clonotype was recorded many times. This chain uses TRBV11-1 with TRBJ2-2; D gene unclear. Germline V gene sequence: CDR1 SGHAT, CDR2 FQDESV (reference sequence). CDR3 size: 13 residues. V lost 4 bases and J 8 bases, leaving 11 bases between the germline ends. CDR3 nucleotides: TGTGCCAGCAGCTCCGCCTCTATGGGGGAGCTGTTTTTT. This encodes CASSSASMGELFF.

This clonotype is judged medium-sized. The chain has TRBV6-2 or TRBV6-3 and TRBJ2-7; 10 positions match TRBD1. Looked up from germline, CDR1 is MNHEY and CDR2 is SVGEGT. The CDR3 is 14 amino acids. Trimming removed 9 bases from V and 3 bases from J; junction bases left unmatched: 8. The CDR3 DNA reads TGTGCCAGTTCCCGCGGACAGGGGGTCTACGAGCAGTACTTC. Its translation: CASSRGQGVYEQYF.

This clonotype was observed many times. The rearrangement links TRBV5-1 to TRBJ2-7; 9 positions agree with TRBD2. Germline V gene sequence: CDR1 SGHRS, CDR2 YFSETQ. The trim removed 5 bases at V and 4 bases at J, leaving 13 bases unmatched. This CDR3 has 16 amino acids. CDR3 protein: CASSHGTREGQYEQYF. The CDR3 DNA reads TGCGCCAGCAGTCATGGCACGCGGGAGGGCCAATACGAGCAGTACTTC.

This chain links TRBV18 with TRBJ2-3; D perhaps matches TRBD1 (6 bases). The germline V gene encodes CDR1 KGHSH and CDR2 LQKENI. V lost 4 bases, J lost 4 bases, and 15 bases lay in between. The CDR3 consists of 15 residues. Written as DNA, the CDR3 is TGTGCCAGCTCACGGCGGACAGTCCGCCCAGATACGCAGTATTTT. Translated, it gives CASSRRTVRPDTQYF.

This clonotype was seen repeatedly, ten times or more. CDR3 protein: CASHKGARNTEAFF. The CDR3 bases are TGTGCCAGCCACAAAGGGGCCCGGAACACTGAAGCTTTCTTT. The gene calls are TRBV6-5 and TRBJ1-1; perhaps TRBD1 as D (5 bases). This CDR3 contains 14 residues. With 8 bases removed from V and 1 base from J, the gap between germline ends came to 14 bases. Germline assignment: CDR1 MNHEY and CDR2 SVGAGI.

This clonotype was observed at least ten times. The chain carries TRBV2 and TRBJ2-3, with D tentatively TRBD2 (5 bases). There are 16 residues in the CDR3. Germline-derived CDR1 and CDR2 are SNHLY and FYNNEI. Trimming cost V 4 bases and J 3 bases, with 17 bases left between them. Here the CDR3 DNA reads TGTGCCAGCAGTGGTGTTTTCGGGGAACCAACAGATACGCAGTATTTT. This translates into CASSGVFGEPTDTQYF.

This clonotype is judged medium-sized. V usage is TRBV29-1 and J usage is TRBJ2-1, with 8 positions matching TRBD2. V was pared by 4 bases and J by 3 bases, with 14 bases of the junction left unmatched. Per germline, CDR1 SQVTM and CDR2 ANQGSEA. The CDR3 is 17 amino acids. The CDR3 loop reads CSVVGGVGRAGYNEQFF. The CDR3 nucleotides read TGCAGCGTTGTCGGGGGAGTCGGGAGGGCAGGCTACAATGAGCAGTTCTTC.

This clonotype was seen many times. V usage is TRBV4-1 and J usage is TRBJ2-6; perhaps TRBD1 as D (7 bases). The germline V gene has CDR1 MGHRA and CDR2 YSYEKL. V gave up 4 bases and J gave up 0 bases, with 13 bases separating them. The CDR3 spans 17 residues. The CDR3 loop is CASSLQGGASGANVLTF. CDR3 sequence (DNA): TGCGCCAGCAGCCTCCAGGGGGGCGCCTCTGGGGCCAACGTCCTGACTTTC.

This clonotype was seen many times. The chain uses TRBV5-1 and TRBJ2-1; D ambiguous. V was shortened by 3 bases and J by 1 base, with 8 bases between the two germline ends. This CDR3 has 14 amino acids. CDR1 SGHRS and CDR2 YFSETQ come from the germline V gene. Here the CDR3 DNA reads TGCGCCAGCAGCTCCGGACCATCCTACAATGAGCAGTTCTTC. Translating it yields CASSSGPSYNEQFF.

This clonotype appeared many times. This chain connects TRBV6-2 or TRBV6-3 to TRBJ2-5; 7 nucleotides match TRBD1. The J segment lost 5 bases and the V segment lost 4 bases, leaving 10 bases of the junction unmatched. CDR3 length: 15 residues. Germline V CDR1 and CDR2: MNHEY, SVGEGT. The CDR3 spells CASSSLHTGAETQYF. CDR3 coding DNA: TGTGCCAGCAGTTCCCTACACACAGGGGCCGAGACCCAGTACTTC.

This clonotype has ten or more counts. The chain links TRBV11-2 to TRBJ2-6, with D uncertain. V dropped 5 bases and J dropped 0 bases, with 8 bases sitting between them. Germline assignment: CDR1 SGHAT and CDR2 FQNNGV. The length of the CDR3 is 15 residues. The CDR3 is CASSVLGSGANVLTF. The DNA for the CDR3 is TGTGCCAGCAGCGTTTTGGGCTCTGGGGCCAACGTCCTGACTTTC.

This clonotype has at least ten counts. The chain joins TRBV14 to TRBJ2-1; TRBD2 matches 8 bases. With 3 bases clipped from V and 7 bases from J, the junction kept 11 bases outside the gene matches. CDR1 and CDR2 (germline): SGHDN, FVKESK. This CDR3 is built from 16 residues. In nucleotides, the CDR3 is TGTGCCAGCAGCCATCGGGGCGCGGGAGGAGAGAATGAGCAGTTCTTC. It codes for CASSHRGAGGENEQFF.

This clonotype was observed many times. The genes are TRBV12-3 or TRBV12-4 and TRBJ2-1; weak D call: TRBD1 (6 bases). This CDR3 comprises 14 residues. Trimming took off 3 bases at V and 6 bases at J, with 12 bases between the two ends. The CDR3 bases are TGTGCCAGCAGTTTTAAGACAGGTCCCAATGAGCAGTTCTTC. Its protein product is CASSFKTGPNEQFF.

This clonotype was seen many times. The chain joins TRBV5-1 to TRBJ1-1; D is undetermined. The CDR3 length is 17 residues. The V gene's germline CDR1 is SGHRS and CDR2 YFSETQ. V lost 0 bases, J lost 5 bases, and 20 bases lay in between. The CDR3 bases are TGCGCCAGCAGCTTGGCGGGTATGGAGGGCCCTAAAACTGAAGCTTTCTTT. Translation: CASSLAGMEGPKTEAFF.

The chain carries TRBV7-2 and TRBJ1-1; a weak D match, TRBD1 (5 bases). The germline V gene has CDR1 SGHTA and CDR2 FQGNSA. Between the trimmed V and J ends, which lost 2 bases and 4 bases, there was a span of 8 bases. The CDR3 runs to 13 residues. CDR3 protein: CASSLRGGTEAFF. CDR3 sequence (DNA): TGTGCCAGCAGCTTAAGGGGTGGCACTGAAGCTTTCTTT.

By sample fraction, this clonotype is hyperexpanded. The chain recombines TRBV7-3 with TRBJ1-1; D is unclear. CDR3 length: 13 residues. Trimming stripped 5 bases from V and 1 base from J, with 8 bases between. Per germline, CDR1 SGHTA and CDR2 FQGTGA. The CDR3 protein is CASSTQENTEAFF. The CDR3 bases are TGTGCCAGCAGCACACAAGAGAACACTGAAGCTTTCTTT.

This clonotype was detected many times. The V call is TRBV5-1, the J call TRBJ1-1; D perhaps matches TRBD1 (6 bases). V was clipped by 2 bases and J by 0 bases, with 8 bases between them. Germline CDR1 and CDR2: SGHRS and YFSETQ. This CDR3 is 14 amino acids long. CDR3 sequence: CASSFSGVNTEAFF. CDR3 nucleotide sequence: TGCGCCAGCAGCTTTTCAGGGGTGAACACTGAAGCTTTCTTT.

This clonotype is termed medium-sized. For the CDR3, the DNA is TGCGCCAGCAGCTTGCAGGGCGGGAGTATCGTAGATACGCAGTATTTT. Its translation is CASSLQGGSIVDTQYF. The rearrangement links TRBV5-1 to TRBJ2-3; 7 bases map to TRBD2. The germline CDR1 and CDR2 sequences are SGHRS and YFSETQ. V shed 1 base, J shed 5 bases, and the junction held 10 bases outside the gene matches. The CDR3 sequence is 16 residues long.

This clonotype was found many times. The chain has TRBV30 and TRBJ2-7; maybe TRBD2 (6 bases). The ends were cut back, 2 bases at V and 9 bases at J, with 17 bases in the middle. Germline V gene lookup returns CDR1 GTSNPN and CDR2 SVGIG (reference sequence). There are 13 residues in the CDR3. The DNA for the CDR3 is TGTGCCTGGAGTCTCTGGTTGGAGGAGGGGCAGTACTTC. As protein: CAWSLWLEEGQYF.

By share of the sample, this clonotype is medium-sized. V usage is TRBV4-2 and J usage is TRBJ2-1, with D tentatively TRBD2 (5 bases). The CDR3 covers 15 residues. Trimming cost V 0 bases and J 0 bases, with 6 bases left between them. Looked up from germline, CDR1 is LGHNA and CDR2 is YNFKEQ. CDR3 region: CASSQDRDSYNEQFF. The CDR3 nucleotides read TGTGCCAGCAGCCAAGACCGGGACTCCTACAATGAGCAGTTCTTC.

This clonotype was seen ten or more times. The rearrangement uses TRBV5-6 and TRBJ1-6, with a tentative D call TRBD1 (6 bases). CDR3 length equals 14 residues. In germline, CDR1 is SGHDT, CDR2 YYEEEE. Trimming stripped 3 bases from V and 10 bases from J, with 14 bases between. CDR3 nucleotides: TGTGCCAGCAGCTGGGACATTAACGGATCACCCCTCCACTTT. Encoded protein: CASSWDINGSPLHF.

This clonotype was seen at least ten times. One end of the junction does not line up with germline, which may come from a read error. The chain links TRBV2 to TRBJ2-7; the D is unclear. There are 12 residues in the CDR3. Germline CDR1 is SNHLY and CDR2 is FYNNEI. The CDR3 spells CASSVERAMLHF. Written as DNA, the CDR3 is TGTGCCAGCAGTGTCGAACGTGCCATGCTACACTTC.

This clonotype was counted between two and nine times. The V and J genes are TRBV2 and TRBJ2-3, with a tentative D call TRBD2 (6 bases). The length of the CDR3 is 15 residues. Trimming pared 1 base from V and 8 bases from J, leaving 16 bases between. The germline V gene encodes CDR1 SNHLY and CDR2 FYNNEI. The DNA for the CDR3 is TGTGCCAGCAGTGAAGGGATTAGCGGTCTGGGTACGCAGTATTTT. Its translation: CASSEGISGLGTQYF. Full variable domain (missing parts from reference TRBV2 and TRBJ2-3): EPEVTQTPSHQVTQMGQEVILRCVPISNHLYFYWYRQILGQKVEFLVSFYNNEISEKSEIFDDQFSVERPDGSNFTLKIRSTKLEDSAMYFCASSEGISGLGTQYFGPGTRLTVL.

This clonotype was detected ten times or more. This chain joins TRBV25-1 and TRBJ2-5, with 10 bases that match TRBD2. The CDR3 sequence is 15 residues long. CDR1 and CDR2 (germline): MGHDK, SYGVNS. V lost 2 bases and J lost 4; bases outside the gene matches: 4. CDR3 amino acids: CASSELAGVLETQYF. The CDR3, as DNA: TGTGCCAGCAGTGAACTAGCGGGAGTTTTAGAGACCCAGTACTTC.

This clonotype was counted many times. V is TRBV7-8 and J is TRBJ1-2, with D maybe TRBD1 (6 bases). The germline CDR1 and CDR2 sequences are SGHVS and FQNEAQ. V was clipped by 8 bases and J by 4 bases, with 23 bases between them. The CDR3 spans 16 residues. The chain's CDR3 is CASGGSDSVFLYGYTF. The CDR3 DNA is TGTGCCAGCGGGGGATCGGACAGCGTTTTTCTCTATGGCTACACCTTC.

This clonotype was seen at least ten times. This chain connects TRBV14 to TRBJ1-1, with 7 bases lining up with TRBD1. Germline V gives CDR1 SGHDN, CDR2 FVKESK. The CDR3 spans 16 residues. The J segment lost 6 bases and the V segment lost 6 bases, leaving 16 bases of the junction unmatched. The CDR3 DNA is TGTGCCAGCAGGGGCCCGGGACAGATAGGGACCCCTGAAGCTTTCTTT. This encodes CASRGPGQIGTPEAFF.